The subject of this entry is one T cell receptor (beta chain). The antigen remains undetermined. The sample comes from a study of early T cells in non-severe SARS-CoV-2 infection. Whole-study context: The chains were unpaired, and the sequenced material was bulk RNA from unsorted whole blood.

Trimming pared 2 bases from V and 7 bases from J, leaving 9 bases between. CDR1 and CDR2 (germline): GTSNPN, SVGIG (reference sequence). This CDR3 comprises 11 residues. Molecules of cDNA were individually given unique molecular identifiers that were attached to them. TCRdb re-derived calls from the 5' RACE reads in MiXCR, one entry per CDR3 protein. The sample lists around 76,000 distinct CDR3 sequences, about 14% seen once, with roughly 3.7% in the top ten. Whole-study results and caveats: There was a bias toward anti-spike CD8 responses in VDJdb matching, which missed private and CD4 specificities.

The source is an adult who was a healthcare worker with PCR-confirmed SARS-CoV-2 infection or an uninfected control (not recorded which). The V gene is TRBV30, the J gene TRBJ2-7; D not certain. This specimen consisted of whole blood, obtained at baseline. In DNA form, the CDR3 reads TGTGCCTGGAGTAATTTTAATGAGCAGTACTTC. This translates into CAWSNFNEQYF. The variable domain in full, completed from reference TRBV30 and TRBJ2-7, reads SQTIHQWPATLVQPVGSPLSLECTVEGTSNPNLYWYRQAAGRGLQLLFYSVGIGQISSEVPQNLSASRPQDRQFILSSKKLLLSDSGFYLCAWSNFNEQYFGPGTRLTVT.